The TCR beta chain under discussion was sequenced for a study of blood T cell repertoires in COVID-19. Whole-study context: The United States, Italy and Spain were the sources of the acute and convalescent COVID-19 samples.

Per the original methods: Reference gene primers were amplified, and this amplification served to estimate nucleated cell counts. Measured with immunoSEQ multiplex PCR; TCRdb has only the in-frame clones, and not every one. The DNA gave D and trimming, while V, J and clone size come from that table. The sample gives around 62,000 clones, 88% of which show up once; 40% to 55% is in the top ten. Between the trimmed V and J ends, which lost 5 bases and 4 bases, there was a span of 20 bases. The CDR3 has 16 amino acids. Per germline, CDR1 MGHRA and CDR2 YSYEKL. V and J are TRBV4-1 and TRBJ1-2, with D perhaps TRBD1 (6 bases). The specimen was peripheral blood. This TCR was recovered from a woman aged 55-69 years with COVID-19, enrolled during active disease. The CDR3 sequence: CASSFRDTHPGYGYTF. Written as DNA, the CDR3 is TGCGCCAGCAGCTTCCGGGACACACATCCAGGCTATGGCTACACCTTC.